This T cell receptor (beta chain) was captured by sequencing in a study of T-cell reconstitution after alpha-beta-depleted transplantation in children. General study findings and limits: Newly generated T cells supplied most T-cell counts and diversity one year post-transplant. Several hundred rapidly expanded clones from non-depleted graft cells reportedly supplied alpha-beta T cells about two months post-transplant. Recipient T cells and thymic progenitors that survived gave rise to the high TCRbeta diversity observed at day 60 in some patients.

This clonotype came up many times. The antigen is not known. The CDR3 has 15 residues. V dropped 4 bases and J dropped 1 base, with 8 bases sitting between them. Using unique molecular identifiers, the investigators prepared the TCRbeta library. TCRdb reprocessed the PCR reads with MiXCR, giving one entry per CDR3 protein. The data show a few hundred thousand distinct CDR3 sequences, approximately 11% seen once. The sample was PBMCs, taken before TCRalphabeta/CD19-depleted stem cell transplant. J is TRBJ2-6 and V is TRBV12-3 or TRBV12-4, with D possibly being TRBD1 (6 bases). The sequence derives from a child under two years old with acute myeloid leukemia, due to receive a stem cell transplant. CDR3: CASSYRESGANVLTF. In DNA form, the CDR3 reads TGTGCCAGCAGTTACAGGGAGTCTGGGGCCAACGTCCTGACTTTC.